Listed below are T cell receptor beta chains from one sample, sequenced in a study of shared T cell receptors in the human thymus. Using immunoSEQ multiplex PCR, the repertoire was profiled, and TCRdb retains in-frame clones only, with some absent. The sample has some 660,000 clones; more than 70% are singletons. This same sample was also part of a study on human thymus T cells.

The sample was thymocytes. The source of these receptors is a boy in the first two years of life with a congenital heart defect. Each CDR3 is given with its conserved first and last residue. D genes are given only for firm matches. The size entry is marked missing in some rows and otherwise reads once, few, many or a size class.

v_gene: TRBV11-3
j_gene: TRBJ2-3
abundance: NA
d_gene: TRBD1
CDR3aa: CASSPGQGPYTDTQYF
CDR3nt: TGTGCCAGCAGTCCCGGACAGGGGCCCTACACAGATACGCAGTATTTT

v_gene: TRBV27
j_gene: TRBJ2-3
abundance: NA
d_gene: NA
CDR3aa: CASSFVPRSTDTQYF
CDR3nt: TGTGCCAGCAGTTTCGTGCCTAGAAGCACAGATACGCAGTATTTT

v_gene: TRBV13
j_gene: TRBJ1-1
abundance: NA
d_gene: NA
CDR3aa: CASSLPSGRAFF
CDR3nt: TGTGCCAGCAGCCTCCCGTCAGGGAGGGCTTTCTTT

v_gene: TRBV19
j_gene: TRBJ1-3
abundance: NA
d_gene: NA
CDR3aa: CASSSRDRNTIYF
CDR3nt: TGTGCCAGTAGTAGCCGGGACAGAAACACCATATATTTT

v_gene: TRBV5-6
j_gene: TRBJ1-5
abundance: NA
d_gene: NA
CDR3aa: CASSLSGLVGHIF
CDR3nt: TGTGCCAGCAGCTTGTCAGGGTTAGTGGGACATATTTTT

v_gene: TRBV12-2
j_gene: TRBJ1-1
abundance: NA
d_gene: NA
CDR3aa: CASRLAGGTGWCTEAFF
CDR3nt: TGTGCAAGTCGCTTAGCGGGGGGGACAGGGTGGTGCACTGAAGCTTTCTTT

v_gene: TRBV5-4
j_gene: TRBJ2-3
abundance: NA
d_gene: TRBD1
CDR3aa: CASSLGDRGNTDTQYF
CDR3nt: TGTGCCAGCAGCCTGGGGGACAGGGGTAACACAGATACGCAGTATTTT

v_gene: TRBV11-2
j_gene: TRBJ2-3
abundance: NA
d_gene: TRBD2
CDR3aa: CASNQRLAGGRTDTQYF
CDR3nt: TGTGCCAGCAACCAGAGGCTAGCGGGAGGAAGAACAGATACGCAGTATTTT

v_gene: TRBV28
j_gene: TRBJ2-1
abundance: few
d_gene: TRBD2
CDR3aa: CASSRVLAGGQQFF
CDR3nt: TGTGCCAGCAGCCGAGTCCTAGCGGGGGGCCAGCAGTTCTTC

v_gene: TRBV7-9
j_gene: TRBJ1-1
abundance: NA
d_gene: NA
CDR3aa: CASSPPRGANTEAFF
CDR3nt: TGTGCCAGCAGCCCCCCTCGGGGTGCGAACACTGAAGCTTTCTTT

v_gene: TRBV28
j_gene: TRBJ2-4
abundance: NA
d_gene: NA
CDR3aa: CASSPRTTPGAKNIQYF
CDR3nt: TGTGCCAGCAGTCCCCGGACTACCCCCGGTGCCAAAAACATTCAGTACTTC

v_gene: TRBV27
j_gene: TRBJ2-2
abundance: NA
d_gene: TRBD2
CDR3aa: CAGTSGTNTGELFF
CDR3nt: TGTGCCGGGACTAGCGGGACGAACACCGGGGAGCTGTTTTTT

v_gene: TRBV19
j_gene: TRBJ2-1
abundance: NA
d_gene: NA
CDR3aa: CASMGRYNEQFF
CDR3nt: TGTGCCAGTATGGGGCGATACAATGAGCAGTTCTTC

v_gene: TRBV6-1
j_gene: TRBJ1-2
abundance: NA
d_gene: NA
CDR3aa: CASRSRVSDGYTF
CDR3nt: TGTGCCAGCAGGTCCAGGGTGAGCGATGGCTACACCTTC

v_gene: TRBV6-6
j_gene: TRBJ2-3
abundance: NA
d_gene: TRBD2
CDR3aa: CASSPLAGAGDTQYF
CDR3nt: TGTGCCAGCAGTCCACTAGCGGGAGCTGGAGATACGCAGTATTTT

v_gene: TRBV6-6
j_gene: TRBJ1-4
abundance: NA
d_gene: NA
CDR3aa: CASSLRTVGKEKLFF
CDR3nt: TGTGCCAGCAGTCTTCGGACAGTCGGGAAAGAAAAACTGTTTTTT

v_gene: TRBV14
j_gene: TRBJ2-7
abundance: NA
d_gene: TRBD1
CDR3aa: CASSPTSRRGIFYEQYF
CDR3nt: TGTGCCAGCAGCCCAACTTCCCGCAGGGGGATCTTCTACGAGCAGTACTTC

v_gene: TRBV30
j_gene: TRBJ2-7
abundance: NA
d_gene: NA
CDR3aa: CAWSDGGIAKSYEQYF
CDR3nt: TGTGCCTGGAGTGATGGCGGGATAGCAAAATCCTACGAGCAGTACTTC

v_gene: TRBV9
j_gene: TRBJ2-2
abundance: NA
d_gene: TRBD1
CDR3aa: CASSSGGGTGELFF
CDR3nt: TGTGCCAGCAGCTCAGGGGGCGGCACCGGGGAGCTGTTTTTT

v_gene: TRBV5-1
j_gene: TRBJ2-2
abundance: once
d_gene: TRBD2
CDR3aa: CASSLGLTLAGAGANTGELFF
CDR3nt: TGCGCCAGCAGCTTAGGCCTGACTCTAGCGGGAGCGGGCGCGAACACCGGGGAGCTGTTTTTT

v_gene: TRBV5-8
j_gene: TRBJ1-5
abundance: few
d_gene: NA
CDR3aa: CASSFPGLAQPQHF
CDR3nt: TGTGCCAGCAGCTTCCCAGGGCTGGCTCAGCCCCAGCATTTT

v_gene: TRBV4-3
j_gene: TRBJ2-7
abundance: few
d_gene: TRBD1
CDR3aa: CASRQEETGDYEQYF
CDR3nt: TGCGCCAGCCGCCAAGAAGAGACAGGGGACTACGAGCAGTACTTC

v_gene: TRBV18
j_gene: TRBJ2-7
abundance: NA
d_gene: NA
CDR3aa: CASSPRNDEQYF
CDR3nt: TGTGCCAGCTCACCACGTAATGACGAGCAGTACTTC

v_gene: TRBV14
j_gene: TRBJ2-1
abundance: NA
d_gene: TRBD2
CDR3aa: CASRSSGSSYNEQFF
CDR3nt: TGTGCCAGCAGAAGTAGCGGGAGCTCCTACAATGAGCAGTTCTTC

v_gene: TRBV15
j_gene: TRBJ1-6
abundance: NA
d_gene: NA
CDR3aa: CATSRDHGNSPLHF
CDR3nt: TGTGCCACCAGCAGAGATCACGGGAATTCACCCCTCCACTTT

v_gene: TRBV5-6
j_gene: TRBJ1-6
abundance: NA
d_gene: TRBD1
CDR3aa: CASSLGTGAISPLHF
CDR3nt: TGTGCCAGCAGCTTGGGGACAGGGGCCATTTCACCCCTCCACTTT

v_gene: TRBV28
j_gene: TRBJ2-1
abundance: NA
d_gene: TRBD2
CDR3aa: CASSGRLAVRDEQFF
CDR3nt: TGTGCCAGCAGTGGTAGACTAGCGGTCAGGGATGAGCAGTTCTTC

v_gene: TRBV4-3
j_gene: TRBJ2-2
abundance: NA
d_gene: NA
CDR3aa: CASSHEGGKLSNTGELFF
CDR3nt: TGCGCCAGCAGCCATGAGGGGGGGAAACTCTCGAACACCGGGGAGCTGTTTTTT

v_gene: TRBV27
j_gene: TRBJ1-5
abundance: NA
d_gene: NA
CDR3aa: CASRKTTGNANQPQHF
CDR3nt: TGTGCCAGCAGGAAAACCACAGGGAACGCCAATCAGCCCCAGCATTTT

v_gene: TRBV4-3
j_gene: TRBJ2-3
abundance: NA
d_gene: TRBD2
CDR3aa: CASSSRGSGGAGTDTQYF
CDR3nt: TGCGCCAGCAGCTCAAGGGGAAGCGGGGGGGCTGGCACAGATACGCAGTATTTT

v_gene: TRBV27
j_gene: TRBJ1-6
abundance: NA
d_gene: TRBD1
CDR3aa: CASSDLKWGQTNSPLHF
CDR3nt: TGTGCCAGCAGCGACCTCAAGTGGGGACAGACAAATTCACCCCTCCACTTT

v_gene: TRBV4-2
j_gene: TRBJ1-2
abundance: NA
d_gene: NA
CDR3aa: CASSQEHPVYGYTF
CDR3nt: TGTGCCAGCAGCCAAGAACACCCCGTCTATGGCTACACCTTC

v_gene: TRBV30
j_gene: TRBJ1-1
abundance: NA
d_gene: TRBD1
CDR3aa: CAWSPRDSVPTEAFF
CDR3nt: TGTGCCTGGAGTCCCCGGGACAGCGTGCCCACTGAAGCCTTCTTT

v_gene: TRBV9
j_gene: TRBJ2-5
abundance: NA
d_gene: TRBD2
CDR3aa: CASSVDPLAENQETQYF
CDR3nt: TGTGCCAGCAGCGTAGATCCACTAGCGGAAAATCAAGAGACCCAGTACTTC

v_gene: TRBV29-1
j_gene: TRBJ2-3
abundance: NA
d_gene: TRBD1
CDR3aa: CSAGTGVSDTQYF
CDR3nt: TGCAGCGCCGGGACAGGGGTTTCAGATACGCAGTATTTT

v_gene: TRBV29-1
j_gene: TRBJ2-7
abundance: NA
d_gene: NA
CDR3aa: CSVSAGDRYEQYF
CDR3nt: TGCAGCGTTTCGGCAGGGGACCGCTACGAGCAGTACTTC

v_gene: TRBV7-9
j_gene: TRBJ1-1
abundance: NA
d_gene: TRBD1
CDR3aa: CATGGRAEAFF
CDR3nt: TGTGCCACAGGGGGGCGAGCTGAAGCTTTCTTT

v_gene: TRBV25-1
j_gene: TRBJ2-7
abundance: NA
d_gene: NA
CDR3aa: CASSGGVDSTYEQYF
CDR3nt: TGTGCCAGCAGTGGCGGCGTGGACAGTACCTACGAGCAGTACTTC

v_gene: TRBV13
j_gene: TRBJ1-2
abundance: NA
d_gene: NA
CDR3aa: CASSLVRQVGYGYTF
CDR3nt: TGTGCCAGCAGCTTAGTCCGGCAGGTGGGCTATGGCTACACCTTC

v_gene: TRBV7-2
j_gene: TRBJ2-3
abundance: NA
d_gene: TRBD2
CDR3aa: CASSLELAGGPGYF
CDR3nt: TGTGCCAGCAGCTTAGAACTAGCGGGGGGGCCAGGGTATTTT

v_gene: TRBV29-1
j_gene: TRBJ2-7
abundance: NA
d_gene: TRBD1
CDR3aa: CSVEVGTGGCEQYF
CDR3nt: TGCAGCGTTGAAGTGGGGACAGGGGGCTGCGAGCAGTACTTC

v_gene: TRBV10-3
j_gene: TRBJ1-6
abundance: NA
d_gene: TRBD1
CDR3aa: CAISARTGGRNNSPLHF
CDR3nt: TGTGCCATCAGCGCCAGGACAGGGGGCAGGAATAATTCACCCCTCCACTTT

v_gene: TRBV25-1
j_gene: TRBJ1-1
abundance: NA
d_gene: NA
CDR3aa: CASISGRNTEAFF
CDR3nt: TGTGCCAGCATTTCGGGGAGGAACACTGAAGCTTTCTTT

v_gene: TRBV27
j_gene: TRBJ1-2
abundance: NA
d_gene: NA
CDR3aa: CASSPFRGRRLSYGYTF
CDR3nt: TGTGCCAGCAGTCCCTTCCGGGGTCGGAGACTGAGCTATGGCTACACCTTC

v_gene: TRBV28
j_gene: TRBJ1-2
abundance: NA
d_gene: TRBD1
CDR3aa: CASSRQGRGPDYGYTF
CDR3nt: TGTGCCAGCAGTCGACAGGGAAGGGGCCCTGACTATGGCTACACCTTC

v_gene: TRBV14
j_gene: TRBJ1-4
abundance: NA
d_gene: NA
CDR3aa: CASSQGAQPNEKLFF
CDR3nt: TGTGCCAGCAGCCAGGGGGCTCAACCTAATGAAAAACTGTTTTTT

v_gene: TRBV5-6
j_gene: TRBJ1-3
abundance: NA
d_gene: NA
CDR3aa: CASSLGWRGSGNTIYF
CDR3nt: TGTGCCAGCAGCTTGGGGTGGCGGGGATCTGGAAACACCATATATTTT

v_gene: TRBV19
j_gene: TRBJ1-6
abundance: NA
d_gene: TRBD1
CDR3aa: CASSMVQGAHSPLHF
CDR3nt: TGTGCCAGTAGTATGGTACAGGGGGCACATTCACCCCTCCACTTT

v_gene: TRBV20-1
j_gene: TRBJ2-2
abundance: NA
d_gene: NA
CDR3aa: CSARCAGELFF
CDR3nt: TGCAGTGCTAGATGCGCCGGGGAGCTGTTTTTT

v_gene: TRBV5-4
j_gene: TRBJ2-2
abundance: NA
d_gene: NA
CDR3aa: CASSSLANTGELFF
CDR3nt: TGTGCCAGCAGCAGCTTGGCGAACACCGGGGAGCTGTTTTTT

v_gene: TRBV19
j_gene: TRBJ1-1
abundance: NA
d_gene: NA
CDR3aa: CASSPRNTEAFF
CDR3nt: TGTGCCAGTAGTCCGAGGAACACTGAAGCTTTCTTT

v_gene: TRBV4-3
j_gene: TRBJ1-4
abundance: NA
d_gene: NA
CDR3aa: CASSRDLEKLFF
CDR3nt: TGCGCCAGCAGCAGGGACTTGGAAAAACTGTTTTTT

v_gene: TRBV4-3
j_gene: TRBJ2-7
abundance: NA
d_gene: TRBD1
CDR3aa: CASSKERVPGTADSYEQYF
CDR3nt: TGCGCCAGCAGCAAAGAGAGGGTTCCCGGGACAGCAGACTCCTACGAGCAGTACTTC

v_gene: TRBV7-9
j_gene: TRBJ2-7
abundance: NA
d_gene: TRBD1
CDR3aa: CASSSRGQGTYEQYF
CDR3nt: TGTGCCAGCAGCAGCCGGGGACAGGGAACTTACGAGCAGTACTTC